Below, 9 T cell receptor beta chains from the same sample are listed, as sequenced in a study of blood T cell repertoires in COVID-19. The data were produced by immunoSEQ multiplex PCR, yet TCRdb's version contains in-frame clones alone and is incomplete. The data show fewer than 95,000 clones, about 91% seen once. Sequenced material: peripheral blood. The receptors come from a woman at least 80 years old with acute or convalescent COVID-19.

The chain employs TRBV19 and TRBJ2-7; maybe TRBD1 (6 bases). Germline CDR1 is LNHDA and CDR2 is SQIVND (reference sequence). Trimming removed 5 bases from V and 0 bases from J, with 17 bases in between. This CDR3 has 16 amino acids. The CDR3: CASSVALQGTSYEQYF. CDR3 nucleotides: TGTGCCAGTAGTGTGGCGTTACAGGGAACCTCCTACGAGCAGTACTTC. The entire variable domain, with the rest obtained from reference TRBV19 and TRBJ2-7, is as follows: DGGITQSPKYLFRKEGQNVTLSCEQNLNHDAMYWYRQDPGQGLRLIYYSQIVNDFQKGDIAEGYSVSREKKESFPLTVTSAQKNPTAFYLCASSVALQGTSYEQYFGPGTRLTVT.

V and J are TRBV11-2 and TRBJ1-6; 7 nucleotides line up with TRBD1. Germline V gene lookup returns CDR1 SGHAT and CDR2 FQNNGV. Losses at the gene ends were 5 bases for V and 14 bases for J; bases not matched to a gene: 9. CDR3 length: 13 residues. CDR3 DNA: TGTGCCAGCAGCCGGGACAGACAGGGCGCCCTCCACTTT. This gives the protein CASSRDRQGALHF. The entire variable domain, with the rest obtained from reference TRBV11-2 and TRBJ1-6, is as follows: EAGVAQSPRYKIIEKRQSVAFWCNPISGHATLYWYQQILGQGPKLLIQFQNNGVVDDSQLPKDRFSAERLKGVDSTLKIQPAKLEDSAVYLCASSRDRQGALHFGNGTRLTVT.

CDR3 DNA: TGTGCCAGCAGTTCGGGAACTAGCGCTTACACCGGGGAGCTGTTTTTT. Translating it yields CASSSGTSAYTGELFF. The genes are TRBV7-2 and TRBJ2-2; 7 nucleotides match TRBD2. This CDR3 has 16 amino acids. The germline V gene encodes CDR1 SGHTA and CDR2 FQGNSA. V dropped 6 bases and J dropped 3; count of bases not matched to a gene: 10.

This chain uses TRBV10-3 with TRBJ2-1; 7 bases align to TRBD2. Trimming took 4 bases from V and 5 from J; bases not matched to a gene: 2. In germline, CDR1 is ENHRY, CDR2 SYGVKD. The CDR3 is made up of 13 amino acids. The CDR3 region is CAISGREDNEQFF. As DNA, the CDR3 is TGTGCCATCAGTGGCCGGGAGGACAATGAGCAGTTCTTC.

The chain uses TRBV7-9 and TRBJ2-7; the match to TRBD2 covers 10 bases. V lost 6 bases to trimming and J lost 4 bases; unmatched junction nucleotides: 9. This CDR3 region has 15 residues. Germline CDR1 reads SEHNR; CDR2 reads FQNEAQ (reference sequence). CDR3 in DNA: TGTGCCAGCAGTCAAGGGACTAGCGCAAATTACGAGCAGTACTTC. Protein: CASSQGTSANYEQYF.

This rearrangement joins TRBV21-1 to TRBJ2-7; TRBD2 was called by the table and not checked on the DNA. TRBV21-1 is deemed a pseudogene. There are 20 residues in the CDR3. CDR3: CASSKGPGTSGTSSSYEQYF. The CDR3 DNA follows: TGTGCCAGCAGCAAAGGACCCGGGACTAGCGGGACCTCCAGCTCCTACGAGCAGTACTTC.

The gene calls are TRBV19 and TRBJ2-2, with 10 bases aligning to TRBD1. Unmatched junction bases numbered 7, after V lost 6 bases and J lost 6 bases. Germline V gene data show CDR1 as LNHDA and CDR2 as SQIVND (reference sequence). This CDR3 region has 15 residues. CDR3 amino acids: CASRQRTGGPGELFF. CDR3 sequence (DNA): TGTGCCAGTAGACAGCGGACAGGGGGTCCCGGGGAGCTGTTTTTT.

V and J are TRBV6-5 and TRBJ2-7; D not certain. From germline, CDR1 is MNHEY and CDR2 SVGAGI. The length of the CDR3 is 14 residues. V shed 7 bases and J shed 5 bases, with 18 bases lying between them. CDR3 sequence (DNA): TGTGCCAGCATGAGAATAAGGTTGGGCCACGAGCAGTACTTC. It yields the protein CASMRIRLGHEQYF.

The chain links TRBV30 to TRBJ1-6, with D possibly matching TRBD1 (5 bases). Between the trimmed V and J ends, which lost 0 bases and 6 bases, there was a span of 12 bases. Germline V gene data show CDR1 as GTSNPN and CDR2 as SVGIG (reference sequence). The CDR3 totals 15 residues. The CDR3 DNA follows: TGTGCCTGGAGTGTAATCGGACAAACTAATTCACCCCTCCACTTT. Protein sequence: CAWSVIGQTNSPLHF.